The T cell receptor (beta chain) under discussion was sequenced for a study of shared clonotypes between healthy human individuals. Study conclusions and caveats: Larger estimated richness was generally recorded for naive subsets relative to memory subsets. Shared clonotypes across all four donors exceeded non-shared ones in generation probability.

V was shortened by 7 bases and J by 6 bases, with 20 bases between the two germline ends. CDR1 SGHDT and CDR2 YYEEEE come from the germline V gene. CDR3 length equals 14 residues. In regard to this clone: Its specificity is unknown.

Sequenced by immunoSEQ multiplex PCR; TCRdb stores in-frame clones only, minus some. The top ten hold approximately 0.067% of the sample, which has more than 500,000 clones, roughly 95% seen once. Material: naive CD4+ T cells sorted from blood. Noted subset: CD45RA+ positively selected. The TCR originated in a woman under 40 in good health. The chain has TRBV5-6 and TRBJ2-7; maybe TRBD2 (7 bases). CDR3 region: CASGRGAVTVEQYF. CDR3 nucleotides: TGTGCCAGCGGGAGGGGGGCGGTGACGGTCGAGCAGTACTTC.